The T cell receptor (beta chain) under discussion was sequenced for a study of blood T cell repertoires in COVID-19. The overall study: Nucleic acid was either cDNA or gDNA, and it came from T cells, B-cell-depleted T cells, or PBMCs.

Repertoires were generated with immunoSEQ multiplex PCR, while TCRdb's copy carries only in-frame clones and drops some. The sample has 110,000 or so clones, over 75% seen once; the top ten hold 8.4%. The CDR3 extends over 14 amino acids. With 4 bases clipped from V and 3 bases from J, the junction kept 4 bases outside the gene matches. The germline CDR1 and CDR2 sequences are SQVTM and ANQGSEA. The sequence was collected from a woman in her seventies who had recovered from COVID-19. This chain links TRBV29-1 with TRBJ2-7; 12 positions match TRBD2. The sequencing sample was made of peripheral blood. The CDR3 region has the DNA TGCAGCGTTGGGTCGACTAGCGGGGGCTACGAGCAGTACTTC. This sequence encodes CSVGSTSGGYEQYF.